The 5 T cell receptor beta chains reported below all come from one sample, sequenced in a study of blood T cell repertoires in COVID-19. Sequencing used immunoSEQ multiplex PCR; TCRdb keeps in-frame clones, though not all of them. The sample contains around 250,000 clones, approximately 85% of which appear only once. Specimen: PBMCs or T cells enriched from blood (not recorded which). The receptors come from a woman between 45 and 65 years old who had recovered from COVID-19.

This sequence joins TRBV7-8 and TRBJ2-7, with TRBD1 matching 12 bases. J was trimmed by 3 bases and V by 5 bases; bases with no gene match: 14. Germline CDR1 reads SGHVS; CDR2 reads FQNEAQ. The CDR3 consists of 18 residues. CDR3 DNA sequence: TGTGCCAGCAGCCCATCACCGGGACAGGGGGCGAATCGCTACGAGCAGTACTTC. Protein: CASSPSPGQGANRYEQYF.

This clone was found once. The chain couples TRBV19 to TRBJ2-7; 8 bases agree with TRBD1. V dropped 4 bases and J dropped 1; count of bases not matched to a gene: 9. This CDR3 is 16 amino acids long. Germline values: CDR1 LNHDA, CDR2 SQIVND (reference sequence). CDR3 sequence: CASSSRQGLRSYEQYF. CDR3 nucleotides: TGTGCCAGTAGTAGCCGACAGGGGCTCCGATCCTACGAGCAGTACTTC.

This sequence joins TRBV19 and TRBJ1-6, with D possibly TRBD1 on 5 matching bases. The CDR3 has 15 amino acids. The germline V and J ends were trimmed by 3 bases and 6 bases, with 12 bases remaining between them. Germline V gene data show CDR1 as LNHDA and CDR2 as SQIVND (reference sequence). DNA for the CDR3: TGTGCCAGTAGTATCCTCGGCGGGGGTAATTCACCCCTCCACTTT. Its protein is CASSILGGGNSPLHF.

The chain has TRBV6-6 and TRBJ1-1; 9 nucleotides match TRBD1. Germline loops: CDR1 MNHNY, CDR2 SVGAGI (reference sequence). The CDR3 is 15 amino acids. The V gene end was trimmed by 4 bases and the J gene end by 2 bases; junction bases not matched to a gene: 5. The CDR3 here is CASSWLGQGNTEAFF. The CDR3 nucleotides are TGTGCCAGCAGTTGGTTGGGACAGGGAAACACTGAAGCTTTCTTT.

V and J are TRBV28 and TRBJ2-7; 11 bases fit TRBD2. J lost 5 bases, V lost 4 bases, and 1 base had no gene match. The CDR3 consists of 13 residues. The germline gives CDR1 MDHEN, CDR2 SYDVKM. The CDR3 loop is CASSWGLADEQYF. The CDR3 coding sequence is TGTGCCAGCAGTTGGGGACTAGCGGACGAGCAGTACTTC.